This TCR beta chain was obtained from a study of blood T cell repertoires in COVID-19. Study overall: The study drew acute and convalescent COVID-19 samples from the United States, Italy and Spain. PBMCs, B-cell-depleted T cells, or T cells were the source of the cDNA or gDNA that made up the material.

The germline CDR1 and CDR2 sequences are LNHNV and YYDKDF (reference sequence). Trimming took 0 bases from V and 0 from J, leaving 6 bases between them. The CDR3 loop spans 15 amino acids. In the authors' methods: It was from reference gene primer amplification that nucleated cell counts were estimated. Produced via immunoSEQ multiplex PCR; TCRdb's table is partial and in-frame only. The V and J calls and the clone size are those of that table, but D and trimming were determined from the DNA. Here the sample spans around 260,000 clones, around 82% being singletons. The chain has TRBV15 and TRBJ1-3, with D possibly being TRBD1 (5 bases). Sequenced sample: peripheral blood. The source of this sequence is a human donor with COVID-19, enrolled during active disease. The donor label of this sample is uncertain. The CDR3 DNA reads as TGTGCCACCAGCAGAGATCAGGGCTCTGGAAACACCATATATTTT. Translating gives CATSRDQGSGNTIYF.